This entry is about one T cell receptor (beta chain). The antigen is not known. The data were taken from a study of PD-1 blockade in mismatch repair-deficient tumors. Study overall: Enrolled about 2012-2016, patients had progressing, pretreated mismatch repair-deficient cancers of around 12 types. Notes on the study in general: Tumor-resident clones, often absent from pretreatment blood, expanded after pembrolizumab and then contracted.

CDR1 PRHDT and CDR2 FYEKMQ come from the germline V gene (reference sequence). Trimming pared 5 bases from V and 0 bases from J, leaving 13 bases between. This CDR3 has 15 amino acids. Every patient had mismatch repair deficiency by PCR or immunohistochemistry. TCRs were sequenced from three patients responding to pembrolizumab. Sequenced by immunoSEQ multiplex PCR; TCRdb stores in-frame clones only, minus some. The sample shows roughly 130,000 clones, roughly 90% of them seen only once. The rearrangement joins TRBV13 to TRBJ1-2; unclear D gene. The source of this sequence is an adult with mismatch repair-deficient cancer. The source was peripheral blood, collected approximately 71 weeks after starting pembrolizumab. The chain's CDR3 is CASSARLKTNYGYTF. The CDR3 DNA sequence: TGTGCCAGCAGCGCTCGACTGAAGACTAACTATGGCTACACCTTC.